The 25 T cell receptor beta chains reported below all come from one sample, sequenced in a study of blood T cell repertoires in COVID-19. Repertoires were generated with immunoSEQ multiplex PCR, while TCRdb's copy carries only in-frame clones and drops some. Here the sample spans about 210,000 clones, 83% being singletons. The specimen was peripheral blood. These receptors all come from a woman in her fifties or sixties with acute or convalescent COVID-19.

This chain links TRBV5-4 with TRBJ1-2; D remains unclear. This CDR3 is built from 14 residues. CDR1 and CDR2 from the germline V gene are SGHNT and YYREEE (reference sequence). V was cut by 4 bases and J by 8 bases, with 18 bases left in between. The CDR3 sequence is CASSDRPTSGGYTF. CDR3 bases: TGTGCCAGCAGCGACCGCCCGACCTCCGGGGGCTACACCTTC.

The V and J genes are TRBV5-6 and TRBJ2-5; 7 bases align to TRBD2. Trimming removed 4 bases from V and 5 bases from J; junction bases left unmatched: 14. CDR3 length: 16 amino acids. The germline gives CDR1 SGHDT, CDR2 YYEEEE. CDR3 protein: CASSPAGTTHSETQYF. Here the CDR3 DNA reads TGTGCCAGCAGCCCTGCCGGGACTACCCACTCGGAGACCCAGTACTTC.

J is TRBJ2-3 and V is TRBV18, with 8 bases lining up with TRBD1. The J segment lost 2 bases and the V segment lost 7 bases, leaving 5 bases of the junction unmatched. Germline V gene lookup returns CDR1 KGHSH and CDR2 LQKENI. CDR3 length: 14 residues. CDR3 sequence: CASLKDRATDTQYF. CDR3 in DNA: TGTGCCAGCTTAAAGGACAGGGCCACAGATACGCAGTATTTT.

The rearrangement uses TRBV14 and TRBJ2-1; 11 nucleotides agree with TRBD2. J lost 5 bases, V lost 4 bases, and 7 bases had no gene match. The CDR3 consists of 16 residues. Germline V gene data show CDR1 as SGHDN and CDR2 as FVKESK. CDR3 in amino acids: CASSRQKLAGDNEQFF. CDR3 DNA sequence: TGTGCCAGCAGCCGCCAGAAACTAGCGGGAGACAATGAGCAGTTCTTC.

This chain connects TRBV3-1 (or the pseudogene TRBV3-2) to TRBJ2-1; tentatively, D is TRBD1 (6 bases). V was clipped by 4 bases and J by 6 bases, with 19 bases between them. The V gene's germline CDR1 is LGHDT and CDR2 YNNKEL (reference sequence). The CDR3 has 16 amino acids. This chain's CDR3 is CASSLVRGGPSNEQFF. DNA of the CDR3: TGTGCCAGCAGCCTCGTTCGTGGGGGCCCGTCCAATGAGCAGTTCTTC.

The CDR3 is CASTGGRVVNYGYTF. The CDR3, as DNA: TGTGCCAGCACAGGCGGCAGGGTCGTTAACTATGGCTACACCTTC. This rearrangement joins TRBV2 to TRBJ1-2; tentative D call: TRBD1 (5 bases). The CDR3 covers 15 residues. Trimming left V 7 bases short and J 1 base short, with 16 bases between. Germline CDR1 SNHLY, CDR2 FYNNEI.

This chain joins TRBV6-5 and TRBJ2-3, with 7 positions matching TRBD1. V trimming: 5 bases; J trimming: 4 bases; junction bases outside the gene matches: 3. CDR3 length: 13 amino acids. Germline lookup yields CDR1 MNHEY and CDR2 SVGAGI. The CDR3 spells CASSTTGADTQYF. The CDR3 DNA is TGTGCCAGCAGTACCACAGGGGCAGATACGCAGTATTTT.

This clone has a single count. The chain couples TRBV27 to TRBJ2-1, with 14 bases matching TRBD2. This CDR3 has 17 residues. Germline trimming cut 4 bases from V and 8 bases from J; bases unmatched to any gene: 10. Germline V lookup: CDR1 MNHEY, CDR2 SMNVEV (reference sequence). The CDR3 DNA reads TGTGCCAGCAGTTCCCGACTAGCGGGAGGGCCAAGGGATGAGCAGTTCTTC. This translates into CASSSRLAGGPRDEQFF.

The chain combines TRBV2 with TRBJ2-3; 10 bases fit TRBD2. The CDR3 consists of 15 residues. J gave up 3 bases and V 5 bases, and 5 bases lay outside the gene matches. Per the germline V gene, CDR1 is SNHLY and CDR2 is FYNNEI. The CDR3 DNA reads TGTGCCAGCAGTCCGGGGACTAGCGAGACAGATACGCAGTATTTT. Protein sequence: CASSPGTSETDTQYF.

This clone came up once. V and J are TRBV6-5 and TRBJ1-3; a weak D match, TRBD1 (6 bases). Trimming removed 5 bases from V and 0 bases from J, with 11 bases in between. The germline CDR1 and CDR2 sequences are MNHEY and SVGAGI. This CDR3 spans 15 amino acids. The DNA for the CDR3 is TGTGCCAGCAGTCCCCGGACAGACTCTGGAAACACCATATATTTT. Protein: CASSPRTDSGNTIYF.

A single count supports this clone. J is TRBJ2-5 and V is TRBV5-1, with 7 positions matching TRBD1. Germline CDR1 reads SGHRS; CDR2 reads YFSETQ. This CDR3 is built from 14 residues. The V and J ends lost 4 bases and 1 base, in that order; junction bases with no gene match: 4. CDR3 sequence reads: CASSQQGTQETQYF. The CDR3 coding sequence is TGCGCCAGCAGCCAACAGGGGACCCAAGAGACCCAGTACTTC.

The chain links TRBV10-1 to TRBJ1-5; D perhaps matches TRBD1 (5 bases). From germline, CDR1 is WNHNN and CDR2 SYGVQD (reference sequence). Trimming cost V 4 bases and J 4 bases, with 8 bases left between them. There are 13 residues in the CDR3. The CDR3: CASSGQPNQPQHF. The CDR3 coding sequence is TGCGCCAGCAGTGGACAGCCTAATCAGCCCCAGCATTTT.

DNA of the CDR3: TGTGCCAGCAGTCGCCGGACTAGCGGGTACCAAGAGACCCAGTACTTC. Residues: CASSRRTSGYQETQYF. The chain carries TRBV3-1 (or the pseudogene TRBV3-2) and TRBJ2-5, with TRBD2 matching 11 bases. The CDR3 spans 16 residues. J lost 0 bases, V lost 6 bases, and 6 bases had no gene match. Germline lookup yields CDR1 LGHDT and CDR2 YNNKEL (reference sequence).

V usage is TRBV2 and J usage is TRBJ1-5, with D possibly TRBD1 on 5 matching bases. Trimming took 2 bases from V and 2 from J, leaving 10 bases between them. Per the germline V gene, CDR1 is SNHLY and CDR2 is FYNNEI. The CDR3 consists of 15 residues. CDR3 coding DNA: TGTGCCAGCAGTGAAAGGGGTCGGGGCAATCAGCCCCAGCATTTT. The encoded protein is CASSERGRGNQPQHF.

This chain links TRBV5-5 with TRBJ1-3; TRBD1 matches at 10 bases. V shed 1 base, J shed 5 bases, and the junction held 6 bases outside the gene matches. Germline CDR1 and CDR2: SGHKS and YYEKEE (reference sequence). The CDR3 is 16 amino acids. In nucleotides, the CDR3 is TGTGCCAGCAGCTTGTGGGACAGGGGCTCGCGAAACACCATATATTTT. Amino acid sequence: CASSLWDRGSRNTIYF. Together with reference TRBV5-5 and TRBJ1-3, the CDR3 gives the full variable domain: DAGVTQSPTHLIKTRGQQVTLRCSPISGHKSVSWYQQVLGQGPQFIFQYYEKEERGRGNFPDRFSARQFPNYSSELNVNALLLGDSALYLCASSLWDRGSRNTIYFGEGSWLTVV.

This chain connects TRBV10-3 to TRBJ2-7; TRBD2 might be the D (7 bases). The germline V gene has CDR1 ENHRY and CDR2 SYGVKD. The CDR3 runs 13 residues. The V end lost 6 bases, the J end lost 3 bases, and 12 bases lay between the germline ends. CDR3 nucleotide sequence: TGTGCCATCAGCGATAGGGGGGGCTACGAGCAGTACTTC. Translated: CAISDRGGYEQYF.

The rearrangement uses TRBV29-1 and TRBJ1-1; TRBD1 is a possible D gene (5 bases). This CDR3 contains 13 residues. Germline CDR1 is SQVTM and CDR2 is ANQGSEA. Trimming stripped 6 bases from V and 4 bases from J, with 15 bases between. CDR3 protein: CSVREGRGTEAFF. In nucleotides, the CDR3 is TGCAGCGTCAGGGAGGGAAGAGGCACTGAAGCTTTCTTT. Filled out from reference TRBV29-1 and TRBJ1-1, the complete variable domain reads SAVISQKPSRDICQRGTSLTIQCQVDSQVTMMFWYRQQPGQSLTLIATANQGSEATYESGFVIDKFPISRPNLTFSTLTVSNMSPEDSSIYLCSVREGRGTEAFFGQGTRLTVV.

This rearrangement joins TRBV27 to TRBJ1-6, with D perhaps matching TRBD1 (5 bases). Germline V gives CDR1 MNHEY, CDR2 SMNVEV (reference sequence). The CDR3 extends over 12 amino acids. Trimming stripped 6 bases from V and 7 bases from J, with 7 bases between. The CDR3 spells CASRGVNSPLHF. The CDR3 DNA sequence: TGTGCCAGCAGAGGGGTCAATTCACCCCTCCACTTT.

The chain is built from TRBV12-1 and TRBJ1-6; the listed D gene, TRBD1, was not tested against the DNA. TRBV12-1 is assigned pseudogene status. The CDR3 is made up of 15 amino acids. CDR3 nucleotide sequence: TGTGCCAGCAGCATTGGACAGGGGGAAAATTCACCCCTCCACTTT. This translates into CASSIGQGENSPLHF.

The V call is TRBV10-3, the J call TRBJ2-7; a possible D gene is TRBD2 (5 bases). Germline V CDR1 and CDR2: ENHRY, SYGVKD. Deletions cut 3 bases from V and 5 bases from J, with 5 bases between. This CDR3 spans 11 amino acids. The CDR3 spells CAISDGDEQYF. The DNA for the CDR3 is TGTGCCATCAGTGACGGGGACGAGCAGTACTTC.

The chain uses TRBV9 and TRBJ2-7, with 10 bases lining up with TRBD1. The germline gives CDR1 SGDLS, CDR2 YYNGEE. The CDR3 length is 15 residues. J gave up 4 bases and V 0 bases, and 4 bases lay outside the gene matches. The CDR3 loop is CASSVGWDRGYEQYF. Here the CDR3 DNA reads TGTGCCAGCAGCGTAGGCTGGGACAGGGGATACGAGCAGTACTTC. The variable domain in full, completed from reference TRBV9 and TRBJ2-7, reads DSGVTQTPKHLITATGQRVTLRCSPRSGDLSVYWYQQSLDQGLQFLIQYYNGEERAKGNILERFSAQQFPDLHSELNLSSLELGDSALYFCASSVGWDRGYEQYFGPGTRLTVT.

This chain joins TRBV19 and TRBJ2-7, with D possibly being TRBD2 (5 bases). Germline V lookup: CDR1 LNHDA, CDR2 SQIVND (reference sequence). The CDR3 loop spans 13 amino acids. The ends were cut back, 5 bases at V and 0 bases at J, with 8 bases in the middle. CDR3 sequence: CASSEGSSYEQYF. The CDR3 DNA follows: TGTGCCAGTAGTGAGGGTAGCTCCTACGAGCAGTACTTC.

The chain combines TRBV5-8 with TRBJ1-4, with 9 bases matching TRBD1. The J segment lost 8 bases and the V segment lost 2 bases, leaving 7 bases of the junction unmatched. Germline CDR1 reads SGHTS; CDR2 reads YDEGEE. The CDR3 sequence is 15 residues long. The CDR3 region is CASSFSNRGHEKLFF. DNA for the CDR3: TGTGCCAGCAGCTTTTCGAACAGGGGGCACGAAAAACTGTTTTTT.

The rearrangement uses TRBV13 and TRBJ2-2; 8 bases are a match to TRBD1. The J segment lost 0 bases and the V segment lost 5 bases, leaving 8 bases of the junction unmatched. Germline CDR1 is PRHDT and CDR2 is FYEKMQ (reference sequence). The CDR3 spans 17 residues. CDR3 in amino acids: CASSPTQTGANTGELFF. The CDR3 DNA sequence: TGTGCCAGCAGCCCCACACAGACAGGGGCGAACACCGGGGAGCTGTTTTTT.

This chain connects TRBV19 to TRBJ2-7, with 7 bases lining up with TRBD2. Germline-derived CDR1 and CDR2 are LNHDA and SQIVND (reference sequence). The CDR3 is 13 residues long. Trimming at V came to 5 bases and at J to 2 bases, leaving 3 bases not matched to a gene. The CDR3: CASSLGLAYEQYF. In DNA form, the CDR3 reads TGTGCCAGTAGTCTAGGACTAGCCTACGAGCAGTACTTC.